This entry lists 5 T cell receptor beta chains sequenced from one sample in a study of neurological immune-mediated disorders. TCRdb called the 5' RACE reads again in MiXCR, with one record for every CDR3 protein. This table holds more than 25,000 distinct CDR3 sequences, approximately 22% found once. The sequenced sample consisted of CD4+ T cells from blood. Every receptor here comes from a man in his fifties or sixties with HTLV-1-associated myelopathy (HAM/TSP).

This clonotype was recorded at least ten times. V and J are TRBV27 and TRBJ2-2; D is undetermined. The CDR3 is 18 residues long. The germline V gene has CDR1 MNHEY and CDR2 SMNVEV (reference sequence). Trimming took off 5 bases at V and 6 bases at J, with 25 bases between the two ends. The CDR3 loop is CASSNEQPGREVPGELFF. CDR3 sequence (DNA): TGTGCCAGCAGTAATGAACAACCGGGCCGTGAGGTCCCCGGGGAGCTGTTTTTT.

The genes are TRBV2 and TRBJ1-2; 9 bases map to TRBD1. The CDR3 consists of 15 residues. Unmatched junction bases numbered 5, after V lost 6 bases and J lost 0 bases. Germline-derived CDR1 and CDR2 are SNHLY and FYNNEI. The CDR3 region has the DNA TGTGCCAGCAGGGTGGGACAGGGTACTAACTATGGCTACACCTTC. Translation gives CASRVGQGTNYGYTF. Looking up the rest from reference TRBV2 and TRBJ1-2 gives the full variable domain: EPEVTQTPSHQVTQMGQEVILRCVPISNHLYFYWYRQILGQKVEFLVSFYNNEISEKSEIFDDQFSVERPDGSNFTLKIRSTKLEDSAMYFCASRVGQGTNYGYTFGSGTRLTVV.

This clonotype was observed many times. The chain joins TRBV12-3 or TRBV12-4 to TRBJ2-7; 10 positions agree with TRBD1. This CDR3 is 16 amino acids long. Trimming at V came to 2 bases and at J to 3 bases, leaving 7 bases not matched to a gene. CDR3: CASSLMGQGTSYEQYF. The CDR3 DNA reads TGTGCCAGCAGTTTAATGGGACAGGGGACCAGCTACGAGCAGTACTTC.

This clonotype has a count of ten or more. V gene TRBV5-1 combines with J gene TRBJ2-2, with a weak D call TRBD2 (6 bases). The ends were cut back, 0 bases at V and 4 bases at J, with 13 bases in the middle. Germline V CDR1 and CDR2: SGHRS, YFSETQ. This CDR3 is built from 16 residues. The CDR3 DNA follows: TGCGCCAGCAGCTTGGTTGGAGGGGACCCCACCGGGGAGCTGTTTTTT. Encoded protein: CASSLVGGDPTGELFF.

This clonotype was counted many times. The V and J genes are TRBV5-1 and TRBJ1-2, with no clear D. Between the trimmed V and J ends, which lost 6 bases and 4 bases, there was a span of 13 bases. Germline values: CDR1 SGHRS, CDR2 YFSETQ. This CDR3 is built from 13 residues. CDR3 coding DNA: TGCGCCAGCACCTCGGCTCCCGGCTATGGCTACACCTTC. Translating it yields CASTSAPGYGYTF.